This TCR beta chain emerged from a study of blood T cell repertoires in COVID-19. Study information: Nucleic acid was either cDNA or gDNA, and it came from T cells, B-cell-depleted T cells, or PBMCs.

Generated by immunoSEQ multiplex PCR, the TCRdb table keeps only in-frame clones and is missing some. The sample has fewer than 300,000 clones, more than 85% seen once. V lost 5 bases and J lost 3; bases outside the gene matches: 6. Germline values: CDR1 MNHEY, CDR2 SMNVEV (reference sequence). CDR3 length: 14 residues. Specimen: peripheral blood. The TCR comes from a person aged 18 to 29 with COVID-19, enrolled during active disease. The V and J genes are TRBV27 and TRBJ2-7; 8 bases are shared with TRBD2. CDR3 loop: CASSPAGAFYEQYF. Written as DNA, the CDR3 is TGTGCCAGCAGTCCAGCGGGAGCGTTCTACGAGCAGTACTTC.